This T cell receptor beta chain was captured in a study of T cells in Graves' hyperthyroidism and ophthalmopathy. Study-wide points: The blood repertoire included most of the expanded thyroid clonotypes above 0.001. Ophthalmopathy onset followed model prediction by a median roughly 6 months.

Comment on this clonotype: Its specificity is not known.

The investigators amplified TCR beta CDR3 regions from RNA transcripts. A set of HTBI primers served as the primers for a first-round RT-PCR of the TCR CDR3. In TCRdb, the multiplex PCR reads were re-called with MiXCR into one record per CDR3 protein. The sample has roughly 740,000 distinct CDR3 sequences, 16% seen once; the top ten hold over 7.5%. The CDR3 totals 15 residues. Trimming at V came to 9 bases and at J to 0 bases, leaving 7 bases not matched to a gene. CDR1 is KGHDR and CDR2 is SFDVKD in the germline V gene. Graves' hyperthyroidism qualified as stable when ophthalmopathy did not progress within 18 months. Researchers barred patients who had uncontrolled infection, other autoimmune disease, pregnancy or lactation.

The sequencing input was blood. The origin of this receptor is a man between 18 and 35 years old with Graves' hyperthyroidism. The J gene is TRBJ2-1, the V gene TRBV24-1, with 7 bases matching TRBD2. CDR3 sequence (DNA): TGTGCCACCGGGCTCGGCGGGAGCTCCTACAATGAGCAGTTCTTC. Its protein is CATGLGGSSYNEQFF.